The TCR beta chain under discussion was sequenced for a study of cytomegalovirus exposure and HLA in healthy donors. The PCR employed 60 Vbeta primers together with 13 Jbeta primers. TCRdb keeps only in-frame clones here, not all; method: immunoSEQ multiplex PCR. The table gives about 72,000 clones; the top ten clones make up roughly 2.8% of it. Germline V lookup: CDR1 SGHRS, CDR2 YFSETQ. The trim removed 4 bases at V and 8 bases at J, leaving 3 bases unmatched. The CDR3 has 13 amino acids. Whereas donors were nominally healthy upon sampling, unrecorded immune exposures were probable. Sequenced: PBMCs. The V and J genes are TRBV5-1 and TRBJ2-1; 10 bases map to TRBD1. The source is a man between 40 and 49 years old in good health and CMV-seronegative. In nucleotides, the CDR3 is TGCGCCAGCAGCAGGGACAGGGGTCATGAGCAGTTCTTC. Its translation is CASSRDRGHEQFF.